This T cell receptor beta chain is drawn from a study of memory CD4+ T cells and cytomegalovirus serostatus. Study-level points and caveats: Of 150 to 200 reported CMV TCRbeta sequences, roughly 70 were found in memory CD4+ repertoires.

The sort gate was single viable CD3+CD4+CD8-CD45RO+ cells for memory CD4+ T cells. Total CD4+ T cells were enriched by CD4 positive selection. Original data processing: After removing out-of-frame reads, 2.3 million or so distinct TCRbeta sequences remained. The table came from immunoSEQ multiplex PCR; TCRdb's copy has only in-frame clones and leaves some out. D and trimming were read from the DNA, whereas the V and J calls and clone size are those reported in that table. The sample lists around 50,000 clones, 60% to 80% seen once, with roughly 1.2% in the top ten. Germline CDR1 LNHDA, CDR2 SQIVND (reference sequence). The V gene end was trimmed by 3 bases and the J gene end by 2 bases; junction bases not matched to a gene: 5. The CDR3 is 15 amino acids. Details on this clone: Its antigen remains unknown.

This receptor was identified in an adult in good health and CMV-seropositive. This chain joins TRBV19 and TRBJ2-3, with TRBD2 matching 7 bases. The sequenced material came from memory CD4+ T cells from blood. For the CDR3, the DNA is TGTGCCAGTAGTATGGCGCGGGAGACCACAGATACGCAGTATTTT. Amino acids: CASSMARETTDTQYF.